This TCR beta chain emerged from a study of cytomegalovirus exposure and HLA in healthy donors. About the research overall: In a later analysis, the roughly 130 validation repertoires were reported to have used the same platform as the roughly 610 first-cohort repertoires.

Note on this clone: Its antigen is currently unknown.

Profiling relied on immunoSEQ multiplex PCR, and the TCRdb table lists in-frame clones only, not all of them. The data contain some 250,000 clones, 80% to 95% of them singletons. Study-wide points: High specificity and sensitivity for cytomegalovirus status were reported for the classifier.

The sequenced material came from PBMCs. The origin of this receptor is a woman aged 25 to 39 in good health and CMV-seronegative.

In DNA form, the CDR3 reads TGTGCCAGCAGAGACCTGGGGTCTGGAAACACCATATATTTT. Amino acid sequence: CASRDLGSGNTIYF. V and J are TRBV28 and TRBJ1-3; D ambiguous. The germline CDR1 and CDR2 sequences are MDHEN and SYDVKM. The ends were cut back, 6 bases at V and 1 base at J, with 10 bases in the middle. The CDR3 extends over 14 amino acids. Together with reference TRBV28 and TRBJ1-3, the CDR3 gives the full variable domain: DVKVTQSSRYLVKRTGEKVFLECVQDMDHENMFWYRQDPGLGLRLIYFSYDVKMKEKGDIPEGYSVSREKKERFSLILESASTNQTSMYLCASRDLGSGNTIYFGEGSWLTVV.